The source of this T cell receptor beta chain is a study of long-term antiretroviral therapy in people with HIV. Study-level points and caveats: Diversity remained lower than transplant donor controls, even though it increased after ART.

Details on this clone: Its antigen is undetermined.

The CDR3 totals 18 residues. Looked up from germline, CDR1 is SGHDT and CDR2 is YYEEEE. Losses at the gene ends were 3 bases for V and 0 bases for J; bases not matched to a gene: 6. Researchers ran immunoSEQ v3.0 at survey level. Generated by immunoSEQ multiplex PCR, the TCRdb table keeps only in-frame clones and is missing some. Of 11,000 or so clones listed, roughly 80% are singletons. From each donor, at least one pre-ART PBMC sample and at least two post-ART PBMC samples were obtained. The samples comprised roughly 1-11 million cryopreserved PBMC ahead of DNA extraction. The sequence was collected from a man aged 40-50 years with HIV. The V and J genes are TRBV5-6 and TRBJ2-6; 10 bases fit TRBD1. Sequences were derived from unsorted PBMCs, sampled 1.2 years after starting antiretroviral therapy. The CDR3 coding sequence is TGTGCCAGCAGCTCGGGGACAGGGGTTCCCTCTGGGGCCAACGTCCTGACTTTC. It specifies CASSSGTGVPSGANVLTF. Using reference TRBV5-6 and TRBJ2-6 for the parts outside the CDR3, the full variable domain is DAGVTQSPTHLIKTRGQQVTLRCSPKSGHDTVSWYQQALGQGPQFIFQYYEEEERQRGNFPDRFSGHQFPNYSSELNVNALLLGDSALYLCASSSGTGVPSGANVLTFGAGSRLTVL.